The 7 T cell receptor beta chains below all came from one sample that was sequenced in a study of blood T cell repertoires in COVID-19. Repertoires were generated with immunoSEQ multiplex PCR, while TCRdb's copy carries only in-frame clones and drops some. The sample has about 120,000 clones, approximately 74% seen once. The sample taken for sequencing was peripheral blood. These receptors originate from a man between 60 and 75 years old with acute or convalescent COVID-19.

The chain is built from TRBV15 and TRBJ2-1, with 11 bases that match TRBD2. The V segment lost 1 base and the J segment 5 bases; nucleotides outside the gene matches: 1. Per the germline V gene, CDR1 is LNHNV and CDR2 is YYDKDF (reference sequence). This CDR3 region has 15 residues. The CDR3 DNA is TGTGCCACCAGCAGAGGTAGCGGGAGGGACAATGAGCAGTTCTTC. It is translated as CATSRGSGRDNEQFF. The full variable domain, completed using reference TRBV15 and TRBJ2-1, is DAMVIQNPRYQVTQFGKPVTLSCSQTLNHNVMYWYQQKSSQAPKLLFHYYDKDFNNEADTPDNFQSRRPNTSFCFLDIRSPGLGDTAMYLCATSRGSGRDNEQFFGPGTRLTVL.

The chain joins TRBV5-1 to TRBJ1-2; 7 bases line up with TRBD1. CDR1 and CDR2 from the germline V gene are SGHRS and YFSETQ. V shed 0 bases, J shed 4 bases, and the junction held 6 bases outside the gene matches. CDR3 length: 15 amino acids. The CDR3 region has the DNA TGCGCCAGCAGCTTGGATACAGGGGCGGGCTATGGCTACACCTTC. This gives the protein CASSLDTGAGYGYTF.

This chain joins TRBV10-3 and TRBJ2-1; D is ambiguous. Trimming took 6 bases from V and 0 from J, leaving 6 bases between them. The CDR3 is 13 residues long. The germline V gene encodes CDR1 ENHRY and CDR2 SYGVKD. This CDR3 reads CAIRFSSYNEQFF. For the CDR3, the DNA is TGTGCCATCAGATTCAGCTCCTACAATGAGCAGTTCTTC.

This clone was counted between two and nine times. The chain is built from TRBV19 and TRBJ1-4; TRBD1 agrees at 11 bases. The CDR3 length is 18 residues. Trimming at V came to 1 base and at J to 5 bases, leaving 9 bases not matched to a gene. CDR1 LNHDA and CDR2 SQIVND come from the germline V gene (reference sequence). CDR3 sequence (DNA): TGTGCCAGTAGTATAGTCGGACAGGGGGCCGGTCAGAATGAAAAACTGTTTTTT. Translated: CASSIVGQGAGQNEKLFF.

The chain employs TRBV19 and TRBJ2-3, with TRBD2 matching over 7 bases. V gave up 3 bases and J gave up 2 bases; unmatched junction bases: 5. This CDR3 is 15 amino acids long. Germline lookup yields CDR1 LNHDA and CDR2 SQIVND (reference sequence). CDR3 amino acids: CASSMRGSPTDTQYF. Here the CDR3 DNA reads TGTGCCAGTAGTATGCGGGGGAGCCCCACAGATACGCAGTATTTT.

V gene TRBV7-9 combines with J gene TRBJ2-2; D ambiguous. The CDR3 is made up of 12 amino acids. Germline V gene sequence: CDR1 SEHNR, CDR2 FQNEAQ (reference sequence). The germline V and J ends were trimmed by 5 bases and 9 bases, with 10 bases remaining between them. The CDR3 sequence is CASSLTVWELFF. The DNA of the CDR3 is TGTGCCAGCAGCCTAACTGTCTGGGAGCTGTTTTTT.

V is TRBV2 and J is TRBJ1-5; tentatively, D is TRBD1 (5 bases). CDR1 and CDR2 (germline): SNHLY, FYNNEI. CDR3 length: 15 amino acids. The ends were cut back, 4 bases at V and 8 bases at J, with 18 bases in the middle. The CDR3 sequence is CASSAGTLKGEPQHF. The CDR3 nucleotides read TGTGCCAGCAGTGCCGGGACTCTTAAAGGGGAGCCCCAGCATTTT. Drawing the rest from reference TRBV2 and TRBJ1-5, the complete variable domain is EPEVTQTPSHQVTQMGQEVILRCVPISNHLYFYWYRQILGQKVEFLVSFYNNEISEKSEIFDDQFSVERPDGSNFTLKIRSTKLEDSAMYFCASSAGTLKGEPQHFGDGTRLSIL.